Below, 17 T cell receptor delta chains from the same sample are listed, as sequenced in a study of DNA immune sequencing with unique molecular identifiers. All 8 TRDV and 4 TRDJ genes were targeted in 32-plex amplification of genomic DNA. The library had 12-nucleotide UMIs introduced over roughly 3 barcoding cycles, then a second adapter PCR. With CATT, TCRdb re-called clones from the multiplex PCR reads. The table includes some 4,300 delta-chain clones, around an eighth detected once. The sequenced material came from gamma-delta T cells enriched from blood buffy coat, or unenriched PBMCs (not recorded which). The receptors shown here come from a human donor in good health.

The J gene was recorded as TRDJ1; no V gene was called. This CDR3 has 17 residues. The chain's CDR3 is CALGEHRPPAPGSKLIF. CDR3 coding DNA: TGTGCTCTTGGGGAACACCGCCCTCCTGCACCTGGTTCGAAACTCATCTTT.

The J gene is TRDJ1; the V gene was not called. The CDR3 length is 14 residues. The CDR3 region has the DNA TGTGCTCTTGGGGGGGGGTTTCCGCCCGATAAACTCATCTTT. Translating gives CALGGGFPPDKLIF.

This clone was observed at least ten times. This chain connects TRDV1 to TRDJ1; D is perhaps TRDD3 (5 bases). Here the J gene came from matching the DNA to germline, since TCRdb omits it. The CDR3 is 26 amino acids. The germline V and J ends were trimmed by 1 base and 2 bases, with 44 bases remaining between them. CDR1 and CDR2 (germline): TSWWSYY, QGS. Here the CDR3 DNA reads TGTGCTCTTGGGGAACCCAACGTTTTAGGACACCGACGGATAGGGCCGACGTACCTTGGGACCGATAAACTCATCTTT. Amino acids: CALGEPNVLGHRRIGPTYLGTDKLIF.

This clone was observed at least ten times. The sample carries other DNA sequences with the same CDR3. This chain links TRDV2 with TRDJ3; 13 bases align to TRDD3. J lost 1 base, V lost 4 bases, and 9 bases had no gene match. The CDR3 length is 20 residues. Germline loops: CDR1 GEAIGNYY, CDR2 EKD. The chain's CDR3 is CACEPYWGIRGSWDTRQMFF. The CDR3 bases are TGTGCCTGTGAGCCCTACTGGGGGATACGCGGATCCTGGGACACCCGACAGATGTTTTTC.

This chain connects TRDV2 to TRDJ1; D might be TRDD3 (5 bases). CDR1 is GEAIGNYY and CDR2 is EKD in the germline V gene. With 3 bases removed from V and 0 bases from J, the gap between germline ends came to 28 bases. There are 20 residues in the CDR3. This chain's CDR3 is CACDPVLGTLREHYTDKLIF. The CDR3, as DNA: TGTGCCTGTGACCCCGTGCTGGGTACCCTCCGGGAACACTACACCGATAAACTCATCTTT.

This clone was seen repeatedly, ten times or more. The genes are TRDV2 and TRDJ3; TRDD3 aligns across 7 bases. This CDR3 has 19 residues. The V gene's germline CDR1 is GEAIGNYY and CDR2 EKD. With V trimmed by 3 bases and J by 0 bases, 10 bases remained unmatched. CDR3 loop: CACDRTGEGRSWDTRQMFF. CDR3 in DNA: TGTGCCTGTGACCGTACTGGGGAGGGCCGCTCCTGGGACACCCGACAGATGTTTTTC.

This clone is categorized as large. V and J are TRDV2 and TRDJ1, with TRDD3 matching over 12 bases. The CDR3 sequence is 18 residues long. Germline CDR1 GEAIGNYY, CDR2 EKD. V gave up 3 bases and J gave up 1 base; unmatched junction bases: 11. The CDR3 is CACDLLGDTLLTTDKLIF. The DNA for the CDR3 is TGTGCCTGTGACCTTCTGGGGGATACGCTTCTTACCACCGATAAACTCATCTTT.

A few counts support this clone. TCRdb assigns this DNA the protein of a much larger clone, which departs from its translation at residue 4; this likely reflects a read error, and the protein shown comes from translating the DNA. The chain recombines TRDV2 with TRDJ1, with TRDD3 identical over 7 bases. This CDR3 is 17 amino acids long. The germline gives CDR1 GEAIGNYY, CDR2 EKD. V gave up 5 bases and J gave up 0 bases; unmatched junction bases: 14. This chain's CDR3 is CACVSLLGAPNTDKLIF. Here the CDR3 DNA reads TGTGCCTGTGTCTCCCTCCTGGGGGCTCCCAACACCGATAAACTCATCTTT.

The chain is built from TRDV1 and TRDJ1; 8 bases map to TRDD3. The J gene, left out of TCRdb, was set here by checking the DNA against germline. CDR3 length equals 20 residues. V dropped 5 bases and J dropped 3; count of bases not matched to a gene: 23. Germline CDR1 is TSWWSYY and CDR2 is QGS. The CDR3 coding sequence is TGTGCTCTTGGGCCCTCTTCCTCCAGGGGGATATGGGGTATAGCCGATAAACTCATCTTT. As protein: CALGPSSSRGIWGIADKLIF.

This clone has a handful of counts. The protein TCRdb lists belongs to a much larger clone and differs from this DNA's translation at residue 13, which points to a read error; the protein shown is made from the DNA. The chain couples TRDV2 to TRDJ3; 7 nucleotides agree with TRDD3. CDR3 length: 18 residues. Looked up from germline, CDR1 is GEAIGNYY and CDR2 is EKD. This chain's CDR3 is CACDTLLGSSWDSRQMFF. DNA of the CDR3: TGTGCCTGTGACACTCTACTGGGGAGCTCCTGGGACTCCCGACAGATGTTTTTC.

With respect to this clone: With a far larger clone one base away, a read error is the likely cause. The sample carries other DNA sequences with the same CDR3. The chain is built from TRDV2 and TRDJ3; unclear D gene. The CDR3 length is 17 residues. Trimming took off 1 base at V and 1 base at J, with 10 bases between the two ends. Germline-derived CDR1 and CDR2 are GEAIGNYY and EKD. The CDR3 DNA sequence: TGTGCCTGTGACACATCGCCCCCTTCCTGGGACACCCGACAGATGTTTTTC. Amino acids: CACDTSPPSWDTRQMFF.

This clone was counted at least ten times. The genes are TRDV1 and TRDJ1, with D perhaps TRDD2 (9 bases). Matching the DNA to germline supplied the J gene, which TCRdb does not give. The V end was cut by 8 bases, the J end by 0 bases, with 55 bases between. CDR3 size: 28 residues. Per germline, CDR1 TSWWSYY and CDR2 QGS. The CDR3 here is CALSRTAPSYALQGMGDALPTYTDKLIF. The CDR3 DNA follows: TGTGCTCTTAGCCGAACGGCCCCTTCCTACGCCCTCCAGGGCATGGGGGATGCCCTTCCTACGTACACCGATAAACTCATCTTT.

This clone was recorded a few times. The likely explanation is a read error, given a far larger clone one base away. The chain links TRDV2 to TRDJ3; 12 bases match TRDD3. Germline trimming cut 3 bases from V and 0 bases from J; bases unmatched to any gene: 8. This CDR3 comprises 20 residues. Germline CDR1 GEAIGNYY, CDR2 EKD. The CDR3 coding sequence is TGTGCCTGTGACCCCATACTGGGGGATACTGTCTCCTGGGACACCCGACAGATGTTTTTC. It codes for CACDPILGDTVSWDTRQMFF.

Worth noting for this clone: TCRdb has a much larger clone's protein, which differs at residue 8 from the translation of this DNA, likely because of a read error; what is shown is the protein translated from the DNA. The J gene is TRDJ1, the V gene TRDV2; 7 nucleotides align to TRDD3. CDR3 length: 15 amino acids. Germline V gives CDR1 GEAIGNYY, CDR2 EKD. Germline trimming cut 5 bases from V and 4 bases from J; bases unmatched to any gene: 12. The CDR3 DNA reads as TGTGCCTGTGCCCAACTGGGGCATAGGGACGATAAACTCATCTTT. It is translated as CACAQLGHRDDKLIF.

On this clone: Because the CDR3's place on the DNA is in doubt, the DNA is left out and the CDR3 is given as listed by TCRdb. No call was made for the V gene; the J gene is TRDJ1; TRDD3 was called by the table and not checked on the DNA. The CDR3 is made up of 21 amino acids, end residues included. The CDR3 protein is CACVPLVGWGIRAGPDDKLIF.

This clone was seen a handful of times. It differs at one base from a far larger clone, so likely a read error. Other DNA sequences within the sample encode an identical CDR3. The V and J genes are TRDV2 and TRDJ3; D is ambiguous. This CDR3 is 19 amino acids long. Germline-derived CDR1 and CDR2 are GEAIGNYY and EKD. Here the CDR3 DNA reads TGTGCTTGTGACCAAATCAAGGAGGAGCCCTCCTGGGACACCCGACAGATGTTTTTC. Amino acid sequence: CACDQIKEEPSWDTRQMFF.

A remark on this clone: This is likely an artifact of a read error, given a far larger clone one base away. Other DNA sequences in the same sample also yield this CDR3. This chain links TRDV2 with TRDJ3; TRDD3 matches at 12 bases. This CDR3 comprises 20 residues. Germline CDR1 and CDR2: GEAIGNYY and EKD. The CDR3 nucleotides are TGTGCCTGTGACACCGTACTGGGGGATACAAGCTCCTGGGATACCCGACAGATGTTTTTC. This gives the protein CACDTVLGDTSSWDTRQMFF.